This T cell receptor beta chain was retrieved from a study of blood T cell repertoires in COVID-19. Per the original methods: Cell counts per sample came from amplifying reference gene primers. TCRdb's copy holds only in-frame clones and misses some; the assay was immunoSEQ multiplex PCR. D and trimming were read from the DNA, whereas the V and J calls and clone size are those reported in that table. The table lists over 90,000 clones, 91% of them singletons. The TCR originated in a man aged 18 to 29 with acute or convalescent COVID-19. Material: peripheral blood.

The CDR3 DNA is TGCAGTGCTAGTGGTCAGCGTAGGGGGTCGGTCTTTGAAGCTTTCTTT. Protein sequence: CSASGQRRGSVFEAFF. The chain employs TRBV20-1 and TRBJ1-1, with D maybe TRBD1 (6 bases). This CDR3 is built from 16 residues. With 3 bases removed from V and 7 bases from J, the gap between germline ends came to 24 bases. Germline assignment: CDR1 DFQATT and CDR2 SNEGSKA (reference sequence).